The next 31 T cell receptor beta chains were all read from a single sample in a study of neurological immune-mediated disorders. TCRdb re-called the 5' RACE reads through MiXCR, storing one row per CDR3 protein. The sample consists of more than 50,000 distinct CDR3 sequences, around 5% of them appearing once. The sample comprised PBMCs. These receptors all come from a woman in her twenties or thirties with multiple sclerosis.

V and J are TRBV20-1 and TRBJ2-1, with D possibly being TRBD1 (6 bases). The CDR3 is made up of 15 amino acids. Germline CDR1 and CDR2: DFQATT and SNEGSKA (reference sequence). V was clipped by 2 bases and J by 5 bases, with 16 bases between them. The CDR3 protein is CSARPLRGRNNEQFF. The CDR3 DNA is TGCAGTGCTAGACCCCTCAGGGGCAGGAACAATGAGCAGTTCTTC.

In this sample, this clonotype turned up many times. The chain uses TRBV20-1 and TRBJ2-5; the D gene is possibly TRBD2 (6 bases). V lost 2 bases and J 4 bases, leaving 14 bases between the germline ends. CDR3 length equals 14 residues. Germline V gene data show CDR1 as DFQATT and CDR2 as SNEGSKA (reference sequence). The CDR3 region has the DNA TGCAGTGCTAGATCTCAGACGGGGGTAGAGACCCAGTACTTC. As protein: CSARSQTGVETQYF.

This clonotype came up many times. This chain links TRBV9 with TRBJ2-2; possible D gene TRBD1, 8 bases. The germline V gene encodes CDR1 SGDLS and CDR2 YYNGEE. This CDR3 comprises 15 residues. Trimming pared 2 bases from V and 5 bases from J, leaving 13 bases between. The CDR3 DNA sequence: TGTGCCAGCAGCGTTACAGGGGGAGGGACCGGGGAGCTGTTTTTT. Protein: CASSVTGGGTGELFF.

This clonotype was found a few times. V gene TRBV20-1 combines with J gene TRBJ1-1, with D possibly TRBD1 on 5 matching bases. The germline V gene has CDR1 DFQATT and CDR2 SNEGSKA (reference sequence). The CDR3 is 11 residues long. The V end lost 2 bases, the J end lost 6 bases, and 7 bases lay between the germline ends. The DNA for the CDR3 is TGCAGTGCTAGACAGGGCTCTGAAGCTTTCTTT. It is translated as CSARQGSEAFF.

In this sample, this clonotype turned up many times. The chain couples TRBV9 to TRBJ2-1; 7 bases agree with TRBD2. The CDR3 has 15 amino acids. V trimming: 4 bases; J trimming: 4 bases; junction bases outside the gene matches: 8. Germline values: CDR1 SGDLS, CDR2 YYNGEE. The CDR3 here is CASSYRDYEYNEQFF. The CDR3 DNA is TGTGCCAGCAGCTACCGGGACTACGAATACAATGAGCAGTTCTTC.

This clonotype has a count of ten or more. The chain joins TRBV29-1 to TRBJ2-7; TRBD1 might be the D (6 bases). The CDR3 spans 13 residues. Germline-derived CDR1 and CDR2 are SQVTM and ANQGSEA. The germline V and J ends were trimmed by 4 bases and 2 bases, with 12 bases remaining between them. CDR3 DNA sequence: TGCAGCGTTGTTGGGGGCGACCCCTACGAGCAGTACTTC. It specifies CSVVGGDPYEQYF.

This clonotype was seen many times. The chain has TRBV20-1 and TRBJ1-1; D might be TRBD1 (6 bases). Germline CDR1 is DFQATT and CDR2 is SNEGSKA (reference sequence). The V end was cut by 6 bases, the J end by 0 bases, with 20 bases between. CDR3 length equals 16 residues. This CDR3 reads CSASQGLGQMNTEAFF. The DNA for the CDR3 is TGCAGTGCCTCACAGGGCCTCGGCCAGATGAACACTGAAGCTTTCTTT.

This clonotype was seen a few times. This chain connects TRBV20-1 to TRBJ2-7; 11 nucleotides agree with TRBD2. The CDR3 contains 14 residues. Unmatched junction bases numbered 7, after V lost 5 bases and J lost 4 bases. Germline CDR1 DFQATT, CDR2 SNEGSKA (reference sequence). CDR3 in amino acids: CSAGSSGGIYEQYF. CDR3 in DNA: TGCAGTGCTGGGTCTAGCGGGGGGATTTACGAGCAGTACTTC.

The CDR3 DNA reads as TGCGCCAGCAGCTTGGAGAAGGGGTCTGGGGCCAACGTCCTGACTTTC. Protein product: CASSLEKGSGANVLTF. V usage is TRBV5-1 and J usage is TRBJ2-6, with D perhaps TRBD1 (5 bases). Per the germline V gene, CDR1 is SGHRS and CDR2 is YFSETQ. CDR3 length: 16 residues. V was pared by 0 bases and J by 1 base, with 8 bases between. Full variable domain (missing parts from reference TRBV5-1 and TRBJ2-6): KAGVTQTPRYLIKTRGQQVTLSCSPISGHRSVSWYQQTPGQGLQFLFEYFSETQRNKGNFPGRFSGRQFSNSRSEMNVSTLELGDSALYLCASSLEKGSGANVLTFGAGSRLTVL.

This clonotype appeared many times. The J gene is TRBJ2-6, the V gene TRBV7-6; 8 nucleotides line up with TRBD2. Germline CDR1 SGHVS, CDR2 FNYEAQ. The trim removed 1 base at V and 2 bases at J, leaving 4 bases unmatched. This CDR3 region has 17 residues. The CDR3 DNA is TGTGCCAGCAGCTTAGGTGCGGGGGGCCCTGGGGCCAACGTCCTGACTTTC. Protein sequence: CASSLGAGGPGANVLTF.

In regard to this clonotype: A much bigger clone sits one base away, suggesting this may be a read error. CDR3 nucleotides: TGCGCCAGCAGGTCGGACCGAAAGGGCGTGCGCTACACCTTC. Translated, it gives CASRSDRKGVRYTF. The rearrangement links TRBV5-1 to TRBJ1-2; D is unresolved. The CDR3 spans 14 residues. Germline values: CDR1 SGHRS, CDR2 YFSETQ. V dropped 5 bases and J dropped 9 bases, with 20 bases sitting between them.

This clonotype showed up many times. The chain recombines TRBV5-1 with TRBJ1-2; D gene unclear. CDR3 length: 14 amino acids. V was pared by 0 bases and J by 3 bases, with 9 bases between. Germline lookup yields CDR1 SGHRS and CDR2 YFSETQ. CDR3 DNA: TGCGCCAGCAGCTTGGGCGATGGGCACTATGGCTACACCTTC. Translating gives CASSLGDGHYGYTF.

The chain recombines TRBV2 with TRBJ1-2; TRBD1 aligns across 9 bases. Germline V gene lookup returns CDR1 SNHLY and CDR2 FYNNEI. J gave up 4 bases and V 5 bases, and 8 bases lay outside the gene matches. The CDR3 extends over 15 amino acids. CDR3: CASSTGQGLRYGYTF. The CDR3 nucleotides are TGTGCCAGCAGTACGGGACAGGGCCTTCGCTATGGCTACACCTTC. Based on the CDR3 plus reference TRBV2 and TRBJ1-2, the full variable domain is EPEVTQTPSHQVTQMGQEVILRCVPISNHLYFYWYRQILGQKVEFLVSFYNNEISEKSEIFDDQFSVERPDGSNFTLKIRSTKLEDSAMYFCASSTGQGLRYGYTFGSGTRLTVV.

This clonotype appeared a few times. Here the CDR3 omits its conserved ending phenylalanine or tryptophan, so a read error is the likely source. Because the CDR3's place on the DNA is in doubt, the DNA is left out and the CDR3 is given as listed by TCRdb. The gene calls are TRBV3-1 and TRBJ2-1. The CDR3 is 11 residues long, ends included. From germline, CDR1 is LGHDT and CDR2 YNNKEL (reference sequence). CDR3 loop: CASSQDSAKVN.

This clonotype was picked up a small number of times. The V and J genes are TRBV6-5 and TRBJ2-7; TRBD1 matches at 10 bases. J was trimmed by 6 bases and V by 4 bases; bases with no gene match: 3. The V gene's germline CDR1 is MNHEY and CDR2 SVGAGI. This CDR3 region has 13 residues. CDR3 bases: TGTGCCAGCAGTTCCAGGACAGGGGGCGAGCAGTACTTC. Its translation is CASSSRTGGEQYF.

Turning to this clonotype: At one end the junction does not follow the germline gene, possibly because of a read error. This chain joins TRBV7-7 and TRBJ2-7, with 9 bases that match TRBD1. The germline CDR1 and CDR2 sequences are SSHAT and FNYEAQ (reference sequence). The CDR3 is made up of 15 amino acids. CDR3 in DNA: TGTGCTAGCAGCCCCAACCCGGGACAGGGCTACGAGCAGTACTTC. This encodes CASSPNPGQGYEQYF. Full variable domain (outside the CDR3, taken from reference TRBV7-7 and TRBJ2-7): GAGVSQSPRYKVTKRGQDVTLRCDPISSHATLYWYQQALGQGPEFLTYFNYEAQPDKSGLPSDRFSAERPEGSISTLTIQRTEQRDSAMYRCASSPNPGQGYEQYFGPGTRLTVT.

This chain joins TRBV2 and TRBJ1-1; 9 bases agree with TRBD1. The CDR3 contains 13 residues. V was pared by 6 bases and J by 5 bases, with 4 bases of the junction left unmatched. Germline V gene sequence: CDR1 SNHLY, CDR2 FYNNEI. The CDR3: CASRWTGVTEAFF. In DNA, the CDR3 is TGTGCCAGCAGGTGGACAGGGGTGACTGAAGCTTTCTTT.

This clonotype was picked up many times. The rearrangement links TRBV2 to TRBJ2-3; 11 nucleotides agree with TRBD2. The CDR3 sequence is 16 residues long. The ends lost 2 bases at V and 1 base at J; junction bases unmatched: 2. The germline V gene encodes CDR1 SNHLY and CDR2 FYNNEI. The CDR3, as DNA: TGTGCCAGCAGTGAACTAGCGGGGGGACGCACAGATACGCAGTATTTT. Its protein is CASSELAGGRTDTQYF.

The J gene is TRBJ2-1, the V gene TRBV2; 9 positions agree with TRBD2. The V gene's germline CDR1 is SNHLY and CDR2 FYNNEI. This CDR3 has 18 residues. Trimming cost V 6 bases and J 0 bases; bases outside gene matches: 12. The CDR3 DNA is TGTGCCAGCAGAGTTGGAGCGGGGGGCCCTAGCTCCTACAATGAGCAGTTCTTC. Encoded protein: CASRVGAGGPSSYNEQFF.

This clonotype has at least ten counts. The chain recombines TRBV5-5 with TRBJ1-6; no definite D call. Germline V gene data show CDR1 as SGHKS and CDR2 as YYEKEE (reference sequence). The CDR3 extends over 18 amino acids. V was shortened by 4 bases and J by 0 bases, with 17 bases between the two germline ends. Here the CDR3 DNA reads TGTGCCAGCAGCCTCCGGGCCAGCGCGAGCTCCTATAATTCACCCCTCCACTTT. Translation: CASSLRASASSYNSPLHF.

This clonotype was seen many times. This CDR3 is CASSLESGNTIYF. CDR3 nucleotide sequence: TGTGCCAGCAGTTTGGAATCGGGAAACACCATATATTTT. The chain uses TRBV12-3 or TRBV12-4 and TRBJ1-3; D unresolved. This CDR3 has 13 residues. V was trimmed by 3 bases and J by 4 bases, leaving 7 bases between them.

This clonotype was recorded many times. CDR3 region: CASSRDGRSTDTQYF. The CDR3 DNA reads as TGCGCCAGCAGCCGGGACGGCCGGTCTACAGATACGCAGTATTTT. The chain joins TRBV5-1 to TRBJ2-3; D may match TRBD1 or TRBD2 (5 bases each). From germline, CDR1 is SGHRS and CDR2 YFSETQ. CDR3 length equals 15 residues. The V end was cut by 4 bases, the J end by 3 bases, with 15 bases between.

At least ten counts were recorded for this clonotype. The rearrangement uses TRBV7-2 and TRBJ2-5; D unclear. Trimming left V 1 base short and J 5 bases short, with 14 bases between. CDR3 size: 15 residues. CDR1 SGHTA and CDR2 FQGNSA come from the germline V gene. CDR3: CASSLGLGPTETQYF. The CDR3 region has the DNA TGTGCCAGCAGCTTAGGGCTCGGGCCCACGGAGACCCAGTACTTC.

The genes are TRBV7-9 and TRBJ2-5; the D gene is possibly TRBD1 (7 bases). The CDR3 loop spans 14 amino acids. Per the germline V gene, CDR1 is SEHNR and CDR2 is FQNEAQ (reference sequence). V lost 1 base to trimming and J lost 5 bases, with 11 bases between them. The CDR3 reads CASSLEQGRETQYF. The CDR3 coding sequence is TGTGCCAGCAGCTTAGAACAGGGGAGGGAGACCCAGTACTTC.

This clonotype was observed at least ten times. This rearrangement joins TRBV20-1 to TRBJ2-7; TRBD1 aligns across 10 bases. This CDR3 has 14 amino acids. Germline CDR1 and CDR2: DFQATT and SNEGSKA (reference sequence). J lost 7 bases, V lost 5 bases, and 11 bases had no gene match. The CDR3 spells CSASPGQGLGEQYF. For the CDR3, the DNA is TGCAGTGCTTCCCCGGGACAGGGGTTGGGGGAGCAGTACTTC.

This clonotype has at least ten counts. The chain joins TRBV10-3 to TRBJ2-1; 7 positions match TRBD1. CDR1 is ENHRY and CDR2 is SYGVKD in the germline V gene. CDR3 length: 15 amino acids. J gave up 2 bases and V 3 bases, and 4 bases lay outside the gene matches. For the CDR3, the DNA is TGTGCCATCAGTGAACGAGGGGGCCCCTACAATGAGCAGTTCTTC. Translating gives CAISERGGPYNEQFF.

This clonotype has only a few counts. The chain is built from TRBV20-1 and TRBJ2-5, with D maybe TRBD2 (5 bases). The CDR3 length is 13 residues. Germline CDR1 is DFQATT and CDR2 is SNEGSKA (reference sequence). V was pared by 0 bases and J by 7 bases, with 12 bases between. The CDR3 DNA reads TGCAGTGCTAGAGAACCCGGGATGGGGACCCAGTACTTC. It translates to CSAREPGMGTQYF.

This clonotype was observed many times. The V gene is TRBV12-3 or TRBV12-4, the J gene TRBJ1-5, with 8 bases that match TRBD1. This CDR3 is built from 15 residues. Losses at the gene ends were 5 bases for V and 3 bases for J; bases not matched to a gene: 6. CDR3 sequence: CASSRTGNNNQPQHF. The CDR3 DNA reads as TGTGCCAGCAGTCGGACAGGGAATAACAATCAGCCCCAGCATTTT.

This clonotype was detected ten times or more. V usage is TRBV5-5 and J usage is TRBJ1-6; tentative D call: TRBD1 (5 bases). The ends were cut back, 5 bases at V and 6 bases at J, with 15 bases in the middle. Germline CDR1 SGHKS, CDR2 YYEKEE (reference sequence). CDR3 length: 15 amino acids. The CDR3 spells CASRQVLGGNSPLHF. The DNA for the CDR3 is TGTGCCAGCAGACAGGTCCTTGGGGGTAATTCACCCCTCCACTTT.

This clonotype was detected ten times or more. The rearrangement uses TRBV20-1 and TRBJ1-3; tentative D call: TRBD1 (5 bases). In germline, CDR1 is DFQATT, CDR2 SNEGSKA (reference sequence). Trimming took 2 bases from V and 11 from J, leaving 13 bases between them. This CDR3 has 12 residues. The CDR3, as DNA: TGCAGTGCTAGACAGGGAAAAGGTCCCATATATTTT. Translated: CSARQGKGPIYF.

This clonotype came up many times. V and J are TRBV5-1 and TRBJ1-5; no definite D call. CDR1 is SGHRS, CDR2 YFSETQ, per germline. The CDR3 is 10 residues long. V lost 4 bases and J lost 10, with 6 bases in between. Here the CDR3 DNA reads TGCGCCAGCAGCCCAGAACCCCAGCATTTT. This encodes CASSPEPQHF.